The entry below describes one T cell receptor (beta chain). Its antigen is unknown. One base away there is no much larger clone; base qualities are not given. TCRbeta CDR3 regions were sequenced with the immunoSEQ Assay. After extraction, genomic DNA underwent amplification by bias-controlled multiplex PCR, followed by high-throughput sequencing. In the paper's pipeline: To quantify the absolute abundance of every unique TCRbeta CDR3 region, sequences were collapsed and filtered. T cell fraction was estimated by normalizing TCRbeta template counts to usable DNA, with usable DNA measured through amplification of reference genes found in all nucleated cells. Repertoire TCRs were annotated as SARS-CoV-2-specific by exact matching of V gene, CDR3 amino acid sequence and J gene to a known reactive TCR set. The reference SARS-CoV-2 TCR set was derived from MIRA and filtered for enrichment in COVID-19-positive ImmuneCODE repertoires, a step that removed public or cross-reactive TCRs. Drawing on the MIRA antigens, annotated TCRs were analysed further at the level of specific ORF or position within ORF. Breadth was defined as the number of annotated unique rearrangements divided by the total number of unique productive rearrangements, and depth was defined as the summed frequency of the annotated unique rearrangements. Two-sided Wilcoxon rank-sum tests were applied when comparing TCR breadth between groups. TCRdb took over this immuneACCESS table, retaining in-frame rearrangements with V and J assigned. Such tables are incomplete; in checked studies, under half of the missing clones stem from an unresolved V gene, and the remainder is unexplained. V, J and clone size reflect that table, while D and trimming were determined from the DNA. The sample has 400,000 to 500,000 clones on record, roughly 87% of them singletons. The top ten clonotypes cover around 2.6% of the sample.

The treatment or condition label of this sample denotes: over 15 received Ad26.COV2.S at low or high dose, single or two shots; about 5 received placebo; per-sample allocation not given. For vaccine and placebo recipients, repertoires were sequenced using samples collected on day 63 after the first injection. Cohort 1b enrolled about 25 adults aged 18-55 years at a single site in Boston, USA, between 29 July and 7 August 2020. Ad26.COV2.S was a replication-incompetent adenovirus type 26 vector expressing a prefusion-stabilized SARS-CoV-2 spike protein from the original Wuhan strain. The sample originates from a study of Ad26.COV2.S vaccination and SARS-CoV-2 variants (dated by TCRdb to about 2021). In terms of the full investigation: Vaccine-arm donors were drawn from COV1001, a multicentre, randomized, double-blind, placebo-controlled phase I-IIa trial of Ad26.COV2.S in healthy adults. Dosing of Ad26.COV2.S was intramuscular, at either 5x10^10 or 1x10^11 viral particles, delivered as one shot or as two shots spaced 56 days apart. The specificity and breadth of SARS-CoV-2-reactive T cell receptors after Ad26.COV2.S vaccination were assessed by TCRbeta repertoire sequencing. A total of about 30 samples were included in the TCR-sequenced set, comprising around 19 Ad26.COV2.S vaccine recipients, 5 placebo recipients and 8 SARS-CoV-2 convalescent individuals. Participants in the trial were split at random into five groups of five each, receiving low-dose or high-dose Ad26.COV2.S once or twice, or else placebo on both occasions. Throughout the experiments and outcome assessment, investigators stayed blinded to trial group allocation. Study-level results and caveats: According to the authors, total T cell responses may have been underestimated by the TCR breadth and depth analyses. Compared with placebo recipients, Ad26.COV2.S recipients showed higher spike-specific TCR breadth (P = 0.0014). The study was not powered to compare responses between vaccine doses or regimens. After vaccination, spike-specific CD8+ and CD4+ T cell responses were reported to show substantial breadth. Vaccine and placebo recipients had comparable non-spike TCR breadth, which fits with the vaccine containing only spike.

Sequences KGHSH (CDR1) and LQKENI (CDR2) are obtained from the germline V gene. Spanning cysteine to phenylalanine, the CDR3 consists of 17 amino acids. CDR3 DNA is the only sequence kept; it has 51 bases, read in frame from the first base. V drops 2 bases and J drops 0 bases, leaving 14 bases in between. The clonotype originates from a person between 18 and 59 years old who received the Ad26.COV2.S COVID-19 vaccine or a placebo. The chain is made from TRBV18 and TRBJ1-3, with no confidently assigned D gene. The sample in question was peripheral blood, obtained in a trial of Ad26.COV2.S vaccine versus placebo. The CDR3 region has the sequence CASSPVTADNSGNTIYF. Here is the DNA: TGTGCCAGCTCACCAGTTACCGCAGACAACTCTGGAAACACCATATATTTT.